The TCR beta chain under discussion was sequenced for a study of control samples from healthy donors and cancer patients. CDR1 KGHSH and CDR2 LQKENI come from the germline V gene. Between the trimmed V and J ends, which lost 0 bases and 4 bases, there was a span of 8 bases. The CDR3 runs to 14 residues. Some clones are missing from TCRdb's copy, which holds only in-frame ones; the method was immunoSEQ multiplex PCR. The repertoire holds 60,000 to 75,000 clones, with more than 75% as singletons. The sequencing sample was made of PBMCs. The genes are TRBV18 and TRBJ2-3, with D hard to call. The sequence derives from a woman aged 50 to 60 with head and neck cancer. CDR3 sequence reads: CASSPPQAPDTQYF. The CDR3 nucleotides read TGTGCCAGCTCACCACCACAAGCACCAGATACGCAGTATTTT.